This T cell receptor (beta chain) appears in the sequencing data of a study of PD-1 blockade in classical Hodgkin lymphoma. Per the germline V gene, CDR1 is MNHNS and CDR2 is SASEGT. V was clipped by 3 bases and J by 4 bases, with 18 bases between them. The CDR3 has 16 amino acids. Repertoires were generated with immunoSEQ multiplex PCR, while TCRdb's copy carries only in-frame clones and drops some. This table has 35,000 to 50,000 clones, about three quarters appearing once. Study-wide results and caveats: Relative to healthy donors, newly diagnosed patients reportedly had lower baseline TCR diversity, which was reported as lower still in relapsed/refractory patients. Repertoire differences have undefined causes, possibly disease activity or prior therapy.

The patients all showed relapse after autologous stem cell transplantation, while their brentuximab vedotin exposure varied. In regard to this clone: As yet, its antigen is unknown.

The specimen was peripheral blood mononuclear cells (PBMCs), collected at baseline. The TCR originated in a human donor with classical Hodgkin lymphoma. The rearrangement links TRBV6-1 to TRBJ2-5; a weak D match, TRBD1 (5 bases). As DNA, the CDR3 is TGTGCCAGCAGTGACACAGGATCGGTTGACGGAGAGACCCAGTACTTC. This encodes CASSDTGSVDGETQYF.